Shown below are 14 T cell receptor beta chains from a single sample sequenced in a study of blood T cell repertoires in COVID-19. Data came from immunoSEQ multiplex PCR; TCRdb stores just in-frame clones and leaves some out. Of some 96,000 clones listed, roughly 79% are singletons. Sequenced sample: peripheral blood. The receptor source for this set is a man in his 70s with active or convalescent COVID-19.

As to this clone: The junction departs from the called germline gene at one end, perhaps through a read error. The CDR3 region has the DNA TGTGCCAGCCGAAGAGGGGCAGGGGCCCTCCCTAACTTC. This gives the protein CASRRGAGALPNF. The chain joins TRBV12-3 or TRBV12-4 to TRBJ2-7, with a possible D match to TRBD1 (6 bases). This CDR3 comprises 13 residues.

This sequence joins TRBV5-1 and TRBJ2-3, with TRBD1 matching 10 bases. The CDR3 contains 14 residues. CDR1 SGHRS and CDR2 YFSETQ come from the germline V gene. Unmatched junction bases numbered 1, after V lost 5 bases and J lost 1 base. CDR3 amino acids: CASRGTGGTDTQYF. The CDR3 bases are TGCGCCAGCAGGGGGACAGGGGGCACAGATACGCAGTATTTT.

The chain is built from TRBV10-3 and TRBJ2-2; 7 bases are a match to TRBD1. This CDR3 has 16 amino acids. Germline CDR1 and CDR2: ENHRY and SYGVKD. The V segment lost 2 bases and the J segment 6 bases; nucleotides outside the gene matches: 9. Here the CDR3 reads CAISEPSTGMAGELFF. CDR3 DNA: TGTGCCATCAGTGAGCCTTCGACAGGGATGGCCGGGGAGCTGTTTTTT.

The gene calls are TRBV10-3 and TRBJ2-7; TRBD2 aligns across 8 bases. The ends lost 11 bases at V and 3 bases at J; junction bases unmatched: 12. Looked up from germline, CDR1 is ENHRY and CDR2 is SYGVKD. The length of the CDR3 is 14 residues. The CDR3 region has the DNA TGTGCCGCCACCCCCGCGGGAGGCTTCTACGAGCAGTACTTC. Its translation is CAATPAGGFYEQYF.

The V gene is TRBV18, the J gene TRBJ2-2, with 11 positions matching TRBD2. Germline values: CDR1 KGHSH, CDR2 LQKENI. J was trimmed by 4 bases and V by 5 bases; bases with no gene match: 6. This CDR3 comprises 16 residues. The CDR3 bases are TGTGCCAGCTCAGCGACTAGCGGGGCCGGCACCGGGGAGCTGTTTTTT. Amino acids: CASSATSGAGTGELFF.

The chain uses TRBV19 and TRBJ1-1; 11 bases align to TRBD1. The CDR3 spans 18 residues. The germline CDR1 and CDR2 sequences are LNHDA and SQIVND (reference sequence). V lost 7 bases, J lost 4 bases, and 17 bases stayed unmatched. The CDR3 coding sequence is TGTGCCAGTACCAATAACTATATCGGACAGGGGGCTGGCACTGAAGCTTTCTTT. Translated: CASTNNYIGQGAGTEAFF.

This rearrangement joins TRBV3-1 (or the pseudogene TRBV3-2) to TRBJ1-5; D unresolved. V was shortened by 0 bases and J by 7 bases, with 7 bases between the two germline ends. The CDR3 covers 13 residues. Germline values: CDR1 LGHDT, CDR2 YNNKEL (reference sequence). The CDR3 region is CASSQDRGQPQHF. CDR3 DNA: TGTGCCAGCAGCCAAGATCGAGGGCAGCCCCAGCATTTT.

The chain links TRBV5-6 to TRBJ1-2; D is possibly TRBD1 (6 bases). The germline CDR1 and CDR2 sequences are SGHDT and YYEEEE. V gave up 0 bases and J gave up 4 bases, with 16 bases separating them. The CDR3 has 16 residues. Written as DNA, the CDR3 is TGTGCCAGCAGCTTGGTGGACAGCCGAGAAACCTATGGCTACACCTTC. Translated: CASSLVDSRETYGYTF.

This clone occurred a few times. The chain employs TRBV28 and TRBJ1-3; 10 bases match TRBD1. CDR1 MDHEN and CDR2 SYDVKM come from the germline V gene. The CDR3 contains 15 residues. V dropped 3 bases and J dropped 3; count of bases not matched to a gene: 2. The CDR3 loop reads CASSLTGGFGNTIYF. CDR3 nucleotide sequence: TGTGCCAGCAGTTTGACAGGGGGCTTTGGAAACACCATATATTTT.

J is TRBJ1-1 and V is TRBV9, with 12 positions matching TRBD1. The CDR3 length is 13 residues. The J segment lost 11 bases and the V segment lost 3 bases, leaving 5 bases of the junction unmatched. CDR1 is SGDLS, CDR2 YYNGEE, per germline. The CDR3 here is CASSAGTGGSAFF. The CDR3 DNA is TGTGCCAGCAGCGCCGGGACAGGGGGCTCCGCTTTCTTT.

The chain links TRBV5-4 to TRBJ2-5, with D possibly being TRBD1 (5 bases). CDR3 length equals 14 residues. V was cut by 4 bases and J by 5 bases, with 15 bases left in between. Per germline, CDR1 SGHNT and CDR2 YYREEE (reference sequence). The CDR3 protein is CASSTRTSGETQYF. CDR3 bases: TGTGCCAGCAGCACAAGGACAAGTGGGGAGACCCAGTACTTC.

V and J are TRBV7-3 and TRBJ2-5; 7 nucleotides line up with TRBD1. This CDR3 has 13 residues. Looked up from germline, CDR1 is SGHTA and CDR2 is FQGTGA. V gave up 5 bases and J gave up 5 bases; unmatched junction bases: 5. CDR3 DNA sequence: TGTGCCAGCAGCCGCGCCAGGGGGGAGACCCAGTACTTC. As protein: CASSRARGETQYF.

This chain links TRBV6-2 or TRBV6-3 with TRBJ2-7; D unresolved. V gave up 3 bases and J gave up 4 bases, with 4 bases separating them. In germline, CDR1 is MNHEY, CDR2 SVGEGT. This CDR3 is 11 amino acids long. The CDR3 sequence: CASSYYYEQYF. The CDR3 nucleotides read TGTGCCAGCAGTTATTATTACGAGCAGTACTTC.

The rearrangement links TRBV3-1 (or the pseudogene TRBV3-2) to TRBJ2-7; D is unclear. There are 12 residues in the CDR3. Trimming took 4 bases from V and 2 from J, leaving 6 bases between them. CDR1 and CDR2 from the germline V gene are LGHDT and YNNKEL (reference sequence). The CDR3 region is CASSRTTYEQYF. CDR3 in DNA: TGTGCCAGCAGCCGAACAACCTACGAGCAGTACTTC.